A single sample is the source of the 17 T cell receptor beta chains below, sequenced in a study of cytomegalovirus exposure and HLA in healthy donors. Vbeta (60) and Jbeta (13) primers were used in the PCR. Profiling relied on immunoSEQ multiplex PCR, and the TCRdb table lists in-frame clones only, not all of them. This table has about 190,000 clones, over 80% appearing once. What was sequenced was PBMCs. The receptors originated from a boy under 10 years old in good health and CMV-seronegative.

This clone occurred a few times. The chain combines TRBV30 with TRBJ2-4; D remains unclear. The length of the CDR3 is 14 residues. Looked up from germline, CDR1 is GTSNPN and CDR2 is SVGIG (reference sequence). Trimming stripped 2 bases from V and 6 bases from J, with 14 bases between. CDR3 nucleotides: TGTGCCTGGAGTTTAAGGTGGGCACCAAACATTCAGTACTTC. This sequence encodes CAWSLRWAPNIQYF.

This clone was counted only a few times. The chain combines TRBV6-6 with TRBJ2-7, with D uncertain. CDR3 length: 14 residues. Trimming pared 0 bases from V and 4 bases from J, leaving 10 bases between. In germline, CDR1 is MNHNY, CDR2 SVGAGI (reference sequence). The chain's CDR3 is CASSYSPGVYEQYF. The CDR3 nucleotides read TGTGCCAGCAGTTACTCGCCCGGTGTGTACGAGCAGTACTTC.

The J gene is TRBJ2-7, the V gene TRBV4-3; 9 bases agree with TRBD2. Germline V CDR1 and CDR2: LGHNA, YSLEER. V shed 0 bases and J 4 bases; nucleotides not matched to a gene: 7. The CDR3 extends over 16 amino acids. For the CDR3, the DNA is TGCGCCAGCAGCCAAGATTGGGGCGGGAGGGCTTACGAGCAGTACTTC. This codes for CASSQDWGGRAYEQYF.

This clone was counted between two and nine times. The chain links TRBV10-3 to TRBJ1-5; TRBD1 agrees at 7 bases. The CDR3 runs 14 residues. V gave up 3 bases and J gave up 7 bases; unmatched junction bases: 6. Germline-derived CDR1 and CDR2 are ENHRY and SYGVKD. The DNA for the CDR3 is TGTGCCATCAGTGAAAGACAGGGAGACCAGCCCCAGCATTTT. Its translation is CAISERQGDQPQHF.

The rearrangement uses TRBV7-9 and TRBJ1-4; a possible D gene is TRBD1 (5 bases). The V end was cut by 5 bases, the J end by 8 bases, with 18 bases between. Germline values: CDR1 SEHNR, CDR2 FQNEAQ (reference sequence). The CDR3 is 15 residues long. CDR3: CASSTSGGVKEKLFF. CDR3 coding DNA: TGTGCCAGCAGCACCTCAGGAGGGGTGAAGGAAAAACTGTTTTTT.

The CDR3: CASSLIAGENNEQFF. For the CDR3, the DNA is TGTGCCAGCAGCTTAATTGCGGGGGAAAACAATGAGCAGTTCTTC. This sequence joins TRBV7-6 and TRBJ2-1; 7 bases are a match to TRBD2. Losses at the gene ends were 2 bases for V and 5 bases for J; bases not matched to a gene: 6. This CDR3 is 15 amino acids long. Germline V gives CDR1 SGHVS, CDR2 FNYEAQ.

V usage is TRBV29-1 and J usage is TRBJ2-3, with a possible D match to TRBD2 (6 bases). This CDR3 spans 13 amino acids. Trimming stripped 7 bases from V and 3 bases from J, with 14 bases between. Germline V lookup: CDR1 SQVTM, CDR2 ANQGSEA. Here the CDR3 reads CSGRGIRTDTQYF. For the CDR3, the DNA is TGCAGCGGGCGCGGGATCCGAACAGATACGCAGTATTTT.

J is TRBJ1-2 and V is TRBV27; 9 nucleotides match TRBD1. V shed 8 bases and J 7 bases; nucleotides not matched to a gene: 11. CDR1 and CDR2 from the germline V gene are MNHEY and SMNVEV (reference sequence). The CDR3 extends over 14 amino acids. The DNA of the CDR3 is TGTGCCAGCTCCGCACAACAGGGGGCGTTTGGCTACACCTTC. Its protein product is CASSAQQGAFGYTF.

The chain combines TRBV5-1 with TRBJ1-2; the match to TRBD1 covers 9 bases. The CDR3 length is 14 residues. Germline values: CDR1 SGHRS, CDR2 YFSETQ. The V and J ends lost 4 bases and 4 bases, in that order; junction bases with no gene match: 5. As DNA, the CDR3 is TGCGCCAGCAGCGACCAGACAGGGGGCTATGGCTACACCTTC. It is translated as CASSDQTGGYGYTF.

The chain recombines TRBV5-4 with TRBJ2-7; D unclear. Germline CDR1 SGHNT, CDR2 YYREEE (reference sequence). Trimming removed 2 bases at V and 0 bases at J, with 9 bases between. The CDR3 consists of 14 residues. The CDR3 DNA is TGTGCCAGCAGCTTATCAGACAACTCCTACGAGCAGTACTTC. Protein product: CASSLSDNSYEQYF.

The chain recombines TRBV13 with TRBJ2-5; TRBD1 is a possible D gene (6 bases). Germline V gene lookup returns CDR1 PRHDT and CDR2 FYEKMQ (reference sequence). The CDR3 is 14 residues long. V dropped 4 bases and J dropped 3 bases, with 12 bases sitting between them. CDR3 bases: TGTGCCAGCAGCTCCACAGGGTCGGAAGAGACCCAGTACTTC. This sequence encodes CASSSTGSEETQYF.

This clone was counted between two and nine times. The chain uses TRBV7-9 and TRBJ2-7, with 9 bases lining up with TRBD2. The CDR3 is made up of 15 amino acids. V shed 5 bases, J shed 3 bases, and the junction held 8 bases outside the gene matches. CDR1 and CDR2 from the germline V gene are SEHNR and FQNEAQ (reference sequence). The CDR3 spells CASSRASGESYEQYF. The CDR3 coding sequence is TGTGCCAGCAGCCGCGCTAGCGGGGAGAGCTACGAGCAGTACTTC.

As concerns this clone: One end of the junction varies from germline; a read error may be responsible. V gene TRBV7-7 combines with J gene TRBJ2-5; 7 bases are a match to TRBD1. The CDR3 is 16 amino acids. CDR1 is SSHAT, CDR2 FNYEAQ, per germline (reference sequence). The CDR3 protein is CASSSRVTGNQETQYF. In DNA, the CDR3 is TGTGCTAGCAGCTCTAGAGTGACAGGGAACCAAGAGACCCAGTACTTC.

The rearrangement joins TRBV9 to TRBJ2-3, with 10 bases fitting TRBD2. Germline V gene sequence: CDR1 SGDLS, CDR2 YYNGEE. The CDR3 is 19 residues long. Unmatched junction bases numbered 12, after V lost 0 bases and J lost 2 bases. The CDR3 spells CASSVEARAGGANTDTQYF. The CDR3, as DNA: TGTGCCAGCAGCGTAGAGGCTCGAGCGGGAGGGGCTAACACAGATACGCAGTATTTT.

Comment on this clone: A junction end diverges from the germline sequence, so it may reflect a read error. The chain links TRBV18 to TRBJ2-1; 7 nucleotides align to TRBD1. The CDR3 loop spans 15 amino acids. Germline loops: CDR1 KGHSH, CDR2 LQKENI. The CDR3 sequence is CASSAMTGMGNKQFF. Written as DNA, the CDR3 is TGTGCCAGCTCAGCCATGACAGGGATGGGCAATAAGCAGTTCTTC. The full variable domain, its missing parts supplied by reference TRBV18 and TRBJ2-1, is NAGVMQNPRHLVRRRGQEARLRCSPMKGHSHVYWYRQLPEEGLKFMVYLQKENIIDESGMPKERFSAEFPKEGPSILRIQQVVRGDSAAYFCASSAMTGMGNKQFFGPGTRLTVL.

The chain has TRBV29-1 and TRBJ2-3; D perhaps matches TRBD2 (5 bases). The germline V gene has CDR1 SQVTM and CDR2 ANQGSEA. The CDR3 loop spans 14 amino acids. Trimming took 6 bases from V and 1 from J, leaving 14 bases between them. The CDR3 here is CSVLSWGGTDTQYF. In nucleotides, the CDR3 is TGCAGCGTCCTCAGTTGGGGAGGCACAGATACGCAGTATTTT.

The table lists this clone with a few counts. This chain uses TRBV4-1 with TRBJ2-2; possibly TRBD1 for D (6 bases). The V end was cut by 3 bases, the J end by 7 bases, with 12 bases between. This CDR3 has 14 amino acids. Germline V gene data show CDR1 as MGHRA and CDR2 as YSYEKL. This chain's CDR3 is CASSQSQGYGELFF. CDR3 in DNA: TGCGCCAGCAGCCAGTCCCAGGGGTACGGGGAGCTGTTTTTT.